The 2 T cell receptor beta chains presented below share a single source sample, sequenced in a study of graft-versus-host responses after intestinal transplantation. Their antigens are not known. Clones were read by immunoSEQ multiplex PCR, and TCRdb kept only the in-frame ones, dropping some. Counted here are tens of thousands of clones, approximately 93% occurring once; the ten biggest clones make up roughly a fifth. The starting material was unstimulated CD8+ T cells sorted from spleen or lymph node cells, obtained before transplant. The receptors derive from a human donor who was the organ donor for an intestinal transplant.

J is TRBJ2-3 and V is TRBV27, with TRBD2 identical over 14 bases. The CDR3 extends over 18 amino acids. Unmatched junction bases numbered 10, after V lost 2 bases and J lost 6 bases. From germline, CDR1 is MNHEY and CDR2 SMNVEV (reference sequence). CDR3 bases: TGTGCCAGCAGTTTACGGGGACTAGCGGGAGTGGTGGCGGATACGCAGTATTTT. This gives the protein CASSLRGLAGVVADTQYF.

The chain links TRBV27 to TRBJ2-1; 9 bases align to TRBD2. The germline gives CDR1 MNHEY, CDR2 SMNVEV (reference sequence). The CDR3 consists of 15 residues. V dropped 5 bases and J dropped 6; count of bases not matched to a gene: 8. CDR3 in DNA: TGTGCCAGCAGTACCCTAGCGGGAACTATCAATGAGCAGTTCTTC. This gives the protein CASSTLAGTINEQFF.